This TCR beta chain was identified in a study of regulatory T cells in long-lasting Graves disease. General study findings and limits: Among samples with persistent disease, TRBV28, TRBJ1-2 and TRBJ2-5 were favored. More public clonotypes were shared by persistent patients (2,741) than by new patients (about 1,000). Since the sample size was small, accuracy may have been reduced.

This clonotype was detected ten times or more. What it binds is not known. Germline lookup yields CDR1 SGHTA and CDR2 FQGTGA. The CDR3 has 13 amino acids. V lost 5 bases to trimming and J lost 1 base, with 8 bases between them. Time point noted: persistent/refractory GD, antithyroid drugs over 5 years with positive TRAb. PBMCs were the source of the RNA used for TCR sequencing. In Xi'an, China, an endocrinology department was the source of patients. The authors built TCR beta libraries using iRepertoire HTBI primers and Arm-PCR of CDR3 regions. TCRdb reanalysed the multiplex PCR reads using MiXCR and keeps one entry per CDR3 protein. The sample shows a few hundred thousand distinct CDR3 sequences, about 25% of them seen only once.

The sequence was collected from a female donor with Graves disease. The source was peripheral blood mononuclear cells (PBMCs), collected when the disease was refractory, from a patient treated with antithyroid drugs. V usage is TRBV7-3 and J usage is TRBJ1-1; D is possibly TRBD1 (6 bases). The CDR3: CASSLTGNTEAFF. The CDR3 DNA is TGTGCCAGCAGCCTGACAGGGAACACTGAAGCTTTCTTT.